This T cell receptor beta chain was captured by sequencing in a study of PD-1 blockade in classical Hodgkin lymphoma. In the study overall: The study gave patients nivolumab 3 mg/kg intravenously every 2 weeks. Study-wide results and limits: Patients who responded completely had about the same baseline diversity as newly diagnosed patients. CD4+ TCR diversity rose significantly by C4D1, and CD8+ TCR diversity did not. Lower baseline TCR diversity was reported for newly diagnosed patients than for healthy donors.

This table comes from immunoSEQ multiplex PCR, and its TCRdb copy is limited to in-frame clones, with some not included. The data show about 93,000 clones, 80% to 95% seen once. Relapse was seen in all patients after autologous stem cell transplantation, and brentuximab vedotin exposure was variable. Notes on this clone: Its specificity is not known.

The V end was cut by 0 bases, the J end by 6 bases, with 9 bases between. Germline V gives CDR1 MNHEY, CDR2 SMNVEV (reference sequence). CDR3 length: 14 residues. The chain is built from TRBV27 and TRBJ1-5; the D gene is possibly TRBD1 (5 bases). This specimen consisted of peripheral blood mononuclear cells (PBMCs), obtained before the second cycle of nivolumab. This receptor was obtained from a human donor with classical Hodgkin lymphoma. Here the CDR3 DNA reads TGTGCCAGCAGTTTATCCAGGGCGGGTCAGCCCCAGCATTTT. This encodes CASSLSRAGQPQHF.